The 19 T cell receptor beta chains listed next were all sequenced from one sample in a study of T-cell memory formation after mild COVID-19. MiXCR, applied by TCRdb to the 5' RACE reads, yields one record per CDR3 protein. The data show 280,000 or so distinct CDR3 sequences, about a sixth seen once. The sequencing sample was made of PBMCs or a T cell subset sorted from them (not recorded which). Source of these receptors: a man aged 18-30 years who had mild COVID-19 (a few samples of this study predate the infection). Cell type and time point are not known.

This clonotype was seen a few times. The chain has TRBV4-1 and TRBJ2-3, with a possible D match to TRBD1 (5 bases). Germline CDR1 is MGHRA and CDR2 is YSYEKL. Trimming stripped 5 bases from V and 0 bases from J, with 15 bases between. The CDR3 has 16 residues. The CDR3 DNA reads as TGCGCCAGCAGCGTCAGCAGGGCGACTAGCACAGATACGCAGTATTTT. It codes for CASSVSRATSTDTQYF.

The sample holds many counts of this clonotype. The chain recombines TRBV4-3 with TRBJ1-2; tentatively, D is TRBD1 (5 bases). Germline values: CDR1 LGHNA, CDR2 YSLEER. The CDR3 covers 15 residues. V lost 0 bases, J lost 4 bases, and 12 bases lay in between. The CDR3 protein is CASSQDSGTAYGYTF. CDR3 coding DNA: TGCGCCAGCAGCCAAGATTCAGGGACGGCCTATGGCTACACCTTC.

The V call is TRBV20-1, the J call TRBJ2-3; TRBD2 aligns across 14 bases. CDR3 size: 17 residues. The V and J ends lost 3 bases and 6 bases, in that order; junction bases with no gene match: 11. Germline V gene data show CDR1 as DFQATT and CDR2 as SNEGSKA (reference sequence). The CDR3 DNA is TGCAGTGCTAGGGATGGGACTAGCGGGGGACTTTGGGATACGCAGTATTTT. This translates into CSARDGTSGGLWDTQYF.

The chain is built from TRBV28 and TRBJ2-7; the D gene is possibly TRBD2 (7 bases). CDR1 and CDR2 (germline): MDHEN, SYDVKM. The CDR3 covers 15 residues. V shed 3 bases and J shed 4 bases, with 16 bases lying between them. The DNA for the CDR3 is TGTGCCAGCAGTTTGCGCGGGGGCATCAGTTACGAGCAGTACGTC. As protein: CASSLRGGISYEQYV.

This clonotype was seen a few times. The genes are TRBV7-6 and TRBJ2-3; tentatively, D is TRBD2 (6 bases). Germline V CDR1 and CDR2: SGHVS, FNYEAQ. V lost 3 bases, J lost 1 base, and 11 bases lay in between. The CDR3 has 15 amino acids. The CDR3 is CASSFLGGRTDTQYF. CDR3 bases: TGTGCCAGCAGCTTCCTGGGGGGACGCACAGATACGCAGTATTTT.

The chain couples TRBV12-3 or TRBV12-4 to TRBJ2-5; 10 nucleotides align to TRBD2. J gave up 5 bases and V 6 bases, and 6 bases lay outside the gene matches. The CDR3 totals 14 residues. CDR3 bases: TGTGCCAGCAGCCAGCGGGGGGGCTATGAGACCCAGTACTTC. Translation gives CASSQRGGYETQYF.

This clonotype appeared a few times. The chain couples TRBV20-1 to TRBJ1-2; D might be TRBD1 (5 bases). Trimming took off 1 base at V and 8 bases at J, with 20 bases between the two ends. CDR3 length: 15 residues. CDR1 and CDR2 from the germline V gene are DFQATT and SNEGSKA (reference sequence). CDR3 loop: CSARGGREVRRGYTF. The CDR3 coding sequence is TGCAGTGCTAGAGGGGGCAGGGAGGTCCGTAGGGGCTACACCTTC.

This chain links TRBV5-1 with TRBJ2-7; TRBD1 is a possible D gene (6 bases). The CDR3 covers 15 residues. With 1 base removed from V and 2 bases from J, the gap between germline ends came to 13 bases. Germline CDR1 and CDR2: SGHRS and YFSETQ. The CDR3 region is CASSLSPGAAYEQYV. CDR3 in DNA: TGCGCCAGCAGCTTGTCCCCAGGGGCGGCCTACGAGCAGTACGTC.

The chain recombines TRBV7-9 with TRBJ1-2; the D is unclear. This CDR3 contains 13 residues. Germline V CDR1 and CDR2: SEHNR, FQNEAQ (reference sequence). The V and J ends lost 9 bases and 6 bases respectively, with 17 bases between them. The CDR3: CASKTDTTDGYTF. As DNA, the CDR3 is TGTGCCAGTAAAACCGACACGACGGATGGCTACACCTTC.

The rearrangement uses TRBV19 and TRBJ1-5; the D gene is possibly TRBD1 (5 bases). The CDR3 runs to 13 residues. Germline V gene lookup returns CDR1 LNHDA and CDR2 SQIVND (reference sequence). V was cut by 10 bases and J by 9 bases, with 19 bases left in between. The CDR3 DNA is TGTGCCACCACCCTCGGGGGGGGTCGGCCCCAGCATTTT. Encoded protein: CATTLGGGRPQHF.

This clonotype has just a few counts. The J gene is TRBJ1-1, the V gene TRBV5-1, with D tentatively TRBD1 (5 bases). This CDR3 spans 15 amino acids. Germline assignment: CDR1 SGHRS and CDR2 YFSETQ. The germline V and J ends were trimmed by 0 bases and 3 bases, with 12 bases remaining between them. The CDR3 protein is CASSLAGVGDTEAFF. The CDR3, as DNA: TGCGCCAGCAGCTTGGCGGGGGTGGGCGACACTGAAGCTTTCTTT.

This chain links TRBV3-1 with TRBJ1-2; no clear D gene. There are 14 residues in the CDR3. Germline CDR1 LGHDT, CDR2 YNNKEL (reference sequence). V shed 0 bases and J shed 3 bases, with 8 bases lying between them. CDR3 loop: CASSQDARYYGYTF. The CDR3 coding sequence is TGTGCCAGCAGCCAAGATGCTCGGTACTATGGCTACACCTTC.

This clonotype was counted at least ten times. This chain connects TRBV7-2 to TRBJ2-5, with 8 bases that match TRBD1. Germline V gives CDR1 SGHTA, CDR2 FQGNSA. Losses at the gene ends were 5 bases for V and 5 bases for J; bases not matched to a gene: 7. The CDR3 loop spans 14 amino acids. This CDR3 reads CASSSADRGETQYF. Here the CDR3 DNA reads TGTGCCAGCAGCAGCGCTGACAGGGGCGAGACCCAGTACTTC.

The chain employs TRBV5-1 and TRBJ1-1; unclear D gene. V was shortened by 4 bases and J by 5 bases, with 15 bases between the two germline ends. CDR3 size: 14 residues. Looked up from germline, CDR1 is SGHRS and CDR2 is YFSETQ. The CDR3 DNA reads TGCGCCAGCAGCACTCCGGACGGTGTAACTGAAGCTTTCTTT. It is translated as CASSTPDGVTEAFF.

The chain carries TRBV7-8 and TRBJ2-1; D is possibly TRBD2 (6 bases). Trimming pared 7 bases from V and 6 bases from J, leaving 22 bases between. This CDR3 comprises 16 residues. CDR1 is SGHVS and CDR2 is FQNEAQ in the germline V gene. CDR3 sequence (DNA): TGTGCCAGCACCAGTTACGGGACTGAACGAATCAATGAGCAGTTCTTC. Translation: CASTSYGTERINEQFF.

This chain joins TRBV4-2 and TRBJ1-1, with 7 nucleotides matching TRBD1. CDR3 length equals 14 residues. V was pared by 3 bases and J by 5 bases, with 6 bases of the junction left unmatched. Germline V gives CDR1 LGHNA, CDR2 YNFKEQ. CDR3 sequence: CASSHNDRETEAFF. CDR3 sequence (DNA): TGTGCCAGCAGCCACAACGACAGGGAAACTGAAGCTTTCTTT.

The sample holds a few counts of this clonotype. The CDR3 loop is CASGTKNSYEQYF. For the CDR3, the DNA is TGTGCCAGCGGGACAAAAAACTCCTACGAGCAGTACTTC. This chain links TRBV21-1 with TRBJ2-7; the table's TRBD1 call for D was not verified on the DNA. TRBV21-1 is marked as a pseudogene. The CDR3 extends over 13 amino acids.

Only a few counts were recorded for this clonotype. The rearrangement joins TRBV7-9 to TRBJ2-7; D call uncertain. Germline loops: CDR1 SEHNR, CDR2 FQNEAQ (reference sequence). V dropped 3 bases and J dropped 0 bases, with 6 bases sitting between them. This CDR3 has 13 amino acids. Written as DNA, the CDR3 is TGTGCCAGCAGCTTCGACAACTCCTACGAGCAGTACGTC. Protein sequence: CASSFDNSYEQYV.

J is TRBJ1-2 and V is TRBV7-2; no firm D call. Germline CDR1 and CDR2: SGHTA and FQGNSA. The CDR3 spans 12 residues. V lost 4 bases to trimming and J lost 8 bases, with 11 bases between them. The CDR3 sequence: CASSSERLGYTF. The CDR3 DNA is TGTGCCAGCAGCTCCGAACGATTGGGCTACACCTTC.